This section outlines one TCR beta chain sequence together with its context. What it recognizes is unknown. A much larger clone sits a single nucleotide away, making a read error possible. CDR3 length: 16 amino acids. Germline V gene data show CDR1 as SGHAT and CDR2 as FQDESV (reference sequence). V gave up 5 bases and J gave up 0 bases, with 14 bases separating them. The sample comes from a study of tumor-infiltrating lymphocytes in primary liver carcinoma. The wider study: Stage T1-T3 N0M0 tumors spanned about 4 to 11 cm. About 3.65 to 8 million productive TCRbeta reads were obtained from the samples, with similar numbers across tissue types. Study-wide results and limits: Tumor tissue displayed a significantly greater top-250-clone fraction than blood (p = 0.039).

Co-extracted RNA and DNA came from around 20-30 mg of unsorted bulk tissue. Patients were treatment-naive with chronic HBV infection. TCR beta cDNA came from approximately 490 ng total RNA, primed with a constant-region primer. Employing slightly modified ARM-PCR, three nested multiplex PCR rounds were run, and these gave rise to the TCR beta libraries. Use of TRBV1-TRBV30 forward primers with a C-beta reverse primer characterized the first two PCR rounds, which lasted around 9 cycles each. TCRdb re-derived calls from the multiplex PCR reads in MiXCR, one entry per CDR3 protein. The sample includes fewer than 85,000 distinct CDR3 sequences, 69% of them seen just once.

This TCR came from a man aged 35-49 years with primary liver carcinoma and hepatitis B virus infection. The material sequenced was tumor-adjacent normal liver tissue. V is TRBV11-1 and J is TRBJ2-1; D unclear. The CDR3 protein is CASSLRVSDSYNEQFF. CDR3 bases: TGTGCCAGCAGCCTCCGGGTGTCGGACTCCTACAATGAGCAGTTCTTC.